This T cell receptor beta chain came from a study of radiation and T cells in renal cell carcinoma. Whole-study context: Nephrectomy followed 15 Gy stereotactic body radiation by 4 weeks.

The time point here: baseline pretreatment blood. The treatment here: 15 Gy SBRT to primary tumor, nephrectomy 4 weeks later. Serial blood draws occurred at baseline and 2 and 4 weeks post-SBRT. This CDR3 region has 14 residues. V lost 8 bases and J lost 1, with 14 bases in between. In germline, CDR1 is SEHNR, CDR2 FQNEAQ (reference sequence). Worth noting for this clone: Its antigen is not identified.

The table came from immunoSEQ multiplex PCR; TCRdb's copy has only in-frame clones and leaves some out. The table includes about 140,000 clones, around four fifths detected once. Study-wide findings and caveats: Pretreatment tumor biopsies were lacking, so baseline clonotypes are unknown. From baseline, blood top tumor clonotypes peaked at 2 weeks post-radiation.

The sample consisted of blood, taken from a patient whose treatment included radiotherapy and nephrectomy. The receptor was isolated from a woman between 45 and 65 years old with renal cell carcinoma. This sequence joins TRBV7-9 and TRBJ1-1; D unresolved. CDR3 nucleotide sequence: TGTGCCAGCGCCCTAGATGGAGGGAACACTGAAGCTTTCTTT. Translation: CASALDGGNTEAFF.